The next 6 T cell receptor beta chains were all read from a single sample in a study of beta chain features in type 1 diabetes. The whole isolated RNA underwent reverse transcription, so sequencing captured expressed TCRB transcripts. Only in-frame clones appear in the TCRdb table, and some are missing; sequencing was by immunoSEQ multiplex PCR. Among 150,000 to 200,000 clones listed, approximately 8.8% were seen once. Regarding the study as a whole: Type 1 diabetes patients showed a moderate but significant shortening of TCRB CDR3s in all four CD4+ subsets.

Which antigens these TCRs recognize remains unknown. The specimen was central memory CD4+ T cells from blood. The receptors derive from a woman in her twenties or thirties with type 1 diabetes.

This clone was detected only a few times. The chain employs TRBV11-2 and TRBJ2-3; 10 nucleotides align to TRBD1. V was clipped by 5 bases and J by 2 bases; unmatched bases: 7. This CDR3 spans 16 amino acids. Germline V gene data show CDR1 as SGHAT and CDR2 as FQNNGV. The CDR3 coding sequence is TGTGCCAGCAGCACTCGGACAGGGGGTTACACAGATACGCAGTATTTT. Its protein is CASSTRTGGYTDTQYF.

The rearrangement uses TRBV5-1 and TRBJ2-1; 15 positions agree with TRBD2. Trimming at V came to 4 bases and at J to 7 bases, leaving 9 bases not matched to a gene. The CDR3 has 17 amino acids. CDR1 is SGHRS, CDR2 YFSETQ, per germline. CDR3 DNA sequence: TGCGCCAGCAGCCCTGGACTAGCGGGAGGGCCTGAAAATGAGCAGTTCTTC. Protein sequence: CASSPGLAGGPENEQFF.

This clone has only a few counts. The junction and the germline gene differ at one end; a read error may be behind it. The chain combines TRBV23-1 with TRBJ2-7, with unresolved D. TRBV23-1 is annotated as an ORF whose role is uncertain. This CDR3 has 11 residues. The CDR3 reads CASSRRVPSNF. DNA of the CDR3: TGCGCCAGCAGTCGTCGGGTCCCGTCGAACTTC.

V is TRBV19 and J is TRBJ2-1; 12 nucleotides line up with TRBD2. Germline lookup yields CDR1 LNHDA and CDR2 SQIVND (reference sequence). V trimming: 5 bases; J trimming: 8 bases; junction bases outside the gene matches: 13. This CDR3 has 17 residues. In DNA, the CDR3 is TGTGCCAGTAGTCCTCTTAGTGCTAGCGGGAGGGCCCATGAGCAGTTCTTC. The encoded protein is CASSPLSASGRAHEQFF.

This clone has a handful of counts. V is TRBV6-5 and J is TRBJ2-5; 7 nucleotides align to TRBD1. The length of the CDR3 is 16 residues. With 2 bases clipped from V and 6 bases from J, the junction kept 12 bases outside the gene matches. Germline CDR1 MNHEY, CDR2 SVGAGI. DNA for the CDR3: TGTGCCAGCAGTTACAACACTCACAGGGGCTCAAAGACCCAGTACTTC. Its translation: CASSYNTHRGSKTQYF.

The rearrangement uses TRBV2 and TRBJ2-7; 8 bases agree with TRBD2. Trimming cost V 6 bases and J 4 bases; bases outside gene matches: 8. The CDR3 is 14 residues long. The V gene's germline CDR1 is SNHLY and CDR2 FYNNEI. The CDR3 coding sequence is TGTGCCAGCAGGTCGACAGGCGGGGGGTACGAGCAGTACTTC. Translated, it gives CASRSTGGGYEQYF.